The T cell receptor beta chain described here comes from a study of cytomegalovirus exposure and HLA in healthy donors. Deletions cut 10 bases from V and 3 bases from J, with 20 bases between. Germline CDR1 reads SGDLS; CDR2 reads YYNGEE. This CDR3 is built from 15 residues. PCR was performed using 60 Vbeta and 13 Jbeta primers. Here immunoSEQ multiplex PCR was the method, and the copy in TCRdb shows in-frame clones only, minus some. The data contain 90,000 to 110,000 clones, roughly 69% of them singletons. The TCR sequence derives from a woman between 70 and 85 years old in good health and CMV-seropositive. The sequenced sample was PBMCs. V gene TRBV9 combines with J gene TRBJ1-3; no reliable D call. The CDR3 reads CAPPGKGGFGNTIYF. The CDR3 DNA reads as TGTGCCCCCCCCGGCAAGGGAGGATTTGGAAACACCATATATTTT.